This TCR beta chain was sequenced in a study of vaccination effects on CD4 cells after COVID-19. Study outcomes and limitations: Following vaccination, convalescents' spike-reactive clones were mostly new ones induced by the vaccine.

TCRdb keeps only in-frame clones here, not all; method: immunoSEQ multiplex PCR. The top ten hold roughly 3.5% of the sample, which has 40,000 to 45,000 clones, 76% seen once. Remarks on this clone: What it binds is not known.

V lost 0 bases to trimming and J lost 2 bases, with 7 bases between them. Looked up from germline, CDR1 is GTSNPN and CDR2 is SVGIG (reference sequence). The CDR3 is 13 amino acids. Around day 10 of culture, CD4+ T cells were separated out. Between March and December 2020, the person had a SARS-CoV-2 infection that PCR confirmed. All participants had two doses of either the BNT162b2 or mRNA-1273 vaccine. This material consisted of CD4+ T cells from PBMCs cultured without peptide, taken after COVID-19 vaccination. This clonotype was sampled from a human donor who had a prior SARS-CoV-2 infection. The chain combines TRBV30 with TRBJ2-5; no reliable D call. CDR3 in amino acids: CAWSVRLQETQYF. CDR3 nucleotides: TGTGCCTGGAGTGTACGGTTACAAGAGACCCAGTACTTC.